Described below is a single T cell receptor beta chain sequence and its context. This clonotype was detected ten times or more. This clone's antigen is unknown. There are no base qualities to consult, and no much larger clone falls within one base. The intended sense of this specimen's time point label: pre-sensitization, week 0. The treatment or condition label for this specimen denotes: therapeutic diphenylcyclopropenone sensitization with weekly scalp DPC. At each patch-test visit, blood was drawn before the patch test was applied. Patients were eligible if aged 18 to 70, diagnosed with alopecia and judged suitable for DPC therapy, and pregnant patients were excluded. Total RNA was isolated from unfractionated whole blood collected in Tempus Blood RNA tubes. This specimen belongs to a study of human T cells and chemical hapten exposure (dated by TCRdb to 2020 to 2023). Regarding the study in general: For sensitization, 2% DPC in acetone was applied to an approximately 2 cm by approximately 2 cm area of upper inner arm skin. Throughout the roughly 25-week study period, patients were also given weekly therapeutic DPC doses on the scalp. Patch testing was done on the upper back using Finn chambers containing 0.01% DPC, and results were scored after 6 days according to International Contact Dermatitis Research Group standards. Alopecia areata with under or over 50% scalp involvement, alopecia totalis and alopecia universalis were represented in the patient cohort, which was mostly female. Libraries were pooled for sequencing, and variation in per-sample TCR yields was attributed mainly to small differences in library volumes within the pool. This study followed changes in the peripheral blood TCR repertoire in vivo during primary and secondary sensitization of alopecia patients to the hapten diphenylcyclopropenone (DPC). Blood samples were taken from patients before sensitization (week 0) and then at 2, 6 and about 24 weeks after DPC sensitization. Under 30 alopecia patients gave blood for TCR sequencing at one to four time points (pre-sensitization, 2, 6 and 24 weeks).

The CDR3 numbers 15 residues from cysteine through phenylalanine. Just the 45-base CDR3 DNA is kept, in frame starting at base 1. V and J are truncated by 1 base and 0 bases respectively, leaving an intervening sequence of 10 bases. Per the germline V gene (reference sequence), DFQATT is the CDR1 and SNEGSKA is the CDR2. Study-wide findings and limitations: Compared with pre-sensitization or healthy control sets, expanded TCRs formed significantly more large CDR3 similarity clusters, which is consistent with antigen-driven responses. Because every patient had alopecia, a presumed autoimmune disease, the patients' immune response might differ from that of healthy individuals. DPC sensitization did not change the number of TCRs with a frequency above 1 in 1000, and there was no evidence of changes in global repertoire structure. The number of PT1 expanded TCRs positively correlated with patch test score, significant at thresholds 8, 16 and 32 but not 4. Repeated subsampling changed both the strength of the expansion versus patch-test correlation and the threshold at which that correlation became significant.

Library prep was done by RACE. Instrument used: NextSeq 500. During library preparation, unique molecular identifiers were attached to individual cDNA molecules so that TCRs could be counted quantitatively and reproducibly. Both TCR alpha and TCR beta chains were sequenced from each blood RNA sample. For the original study's pipeline: A median of about 87,000 TCRs per sample was observed, with a range of roughly 23,224 to 700,000. V, J and CDR3 annotation of the TCR reads was performed with the Decombinator software suite. For the PS versus PT1 abundance plots, all samples were subsampled to the same number of TCRs (28,000). TCRs were defined as expanded if absent before sensitization and observed at least eight times at the 2-week time point. TCRdb redid the processing of the public reads, applying fastp at Q25 and MiXCR, and retained in-frame beta chains. For every CDR3 protein sequence, its rows merge into one entry that carries the most common genes and DNA. These V and J calls rely on TCRdb rather than the paper's analysis. The table for this sample lists around 60,000 distinct CDR3 sequences; around 6.6% of them were counted only once. The ten largest clonotypes hold 1.5% to 2% of the sample.

The starting material was whole blood, obtained in connection with sensitization to the hapten diphenylcyclopropenone (DPC). The chain is encoded by TRBV20-1 joined to TRBJ1-5, with no confident D gene call. This TCR was sampled from a woman between 25 and 40 years old with alopecia areata. Some clones in this sample may be carry-over from other donors' samples. The nucleotide sequence is TGCAGTGCTAGAGCTACAGTGGCTAGCAATCAGCCCCAGCATTTT. Translated, it reads CSARATVASNQPQHF.